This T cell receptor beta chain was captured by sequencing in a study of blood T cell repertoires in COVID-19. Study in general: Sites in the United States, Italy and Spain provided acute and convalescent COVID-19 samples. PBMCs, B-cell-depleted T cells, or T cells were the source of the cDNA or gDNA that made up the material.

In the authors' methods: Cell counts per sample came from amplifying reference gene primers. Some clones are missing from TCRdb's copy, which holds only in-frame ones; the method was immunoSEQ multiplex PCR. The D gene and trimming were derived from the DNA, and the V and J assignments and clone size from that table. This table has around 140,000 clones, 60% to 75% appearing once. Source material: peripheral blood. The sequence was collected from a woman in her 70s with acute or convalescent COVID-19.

CDR3 in amino acids: CASSQDLRNNEQFF. The CDR3 bases are TGTGCCAGCAGCCAAGATCTGAGGAACAATGAGCAGTTCTTC. V usage is TRBV3-1 (or the pseudogene TRBV3-2) and J usage is TRBJ2-1; D gene ambiguous. CDR1 and CDR2 (germline): LGHDT, YNNKEL (reference sequence). CDR3 size: 14 residues. With 0 bases removed from V and 5 bases from J, the gap between germline ends came to 8 bases.